This entry lists 28 T cell receptor beta chains sequenced from one sample in a study of cytomegalovirus exposure and HLA in healthy donors. Primers for the PCR totalled 60 Vbeta and 13 Jbeta. Method: immunoSEQ multiplex PCR; TCRdb's copy keeps in-frame clones and lacks some. The sample carries some 150,000 clones, around three quarters recorded once. The sequenced material came from PBMCs. Every receptor here comes from a man aged 40-50 years in good health and CMV-seropositive.

This clone was recorded a few times. The V call is TRBV10-3, the J call TRBJ2-2; possibly TRBD2 for D (6 bases). The CDR3 consists of 14 residues. Germline CDR1 reads ENHRY; CDR2 reads SYGVKD. V was pared by 8 bases and J by 3 bases, with 13 bases between. CDR3 coding DNA: TGTGCCATCTGCGGGACCCCGGACACCGGGGAGCTGTTTTTT. This codes for CAICGTPDTGELFF.

This chain uses TRBV7-2 with TRBJ2-7; 8 nucleotides match TRBD2. The germline V gene has CDR1 SGHTA and CDR2 FQGNSA. There are 16 residues in the CDR3. The J segment lost 6 bases and the V segment lost 1 base, leaving 11 bases of the junction unmatched. CDR3 nucleotides: TGTGCCAGCAGCTTAGGGGCGGGAGGATTCCTGGGCGAGCAGTACTTC. Residues: CASSLGAGGFLGEQYF.

The gene calls are TRBV19 and TRBJ2-3; D is unresolved. CDR1 and CDR2 (germline): LNHDA, SQIVND (reference sequence). This CDR3 contains 11 residues. V lost 4 bases and J 5 bases, leaving 4 bases between the germline ends. In DNA, the CDR3 is TGTGCCAGTAGTACCATAGATACGCAGTATTTT. It is translated as CASSTIDTQYF.

The chain combines TRBV7-6 with TRBJ2-5; 9 bases agree with TRBD2. The V segment lost 2 bases and the J segment 3 bases; nucleotides outside the gene matches: 16. Germline lookup yields CDR1 SGHVS and CDR2 FNYEAQ. The CDR3 spans 19 residues. Here the CDR3 reads CASSLNGLAGLNHEETQYF. DNA for the CDR3: TGTGCCAGCAGCTTAAACGGGCTAGCGGGGCTTAACCATGAAGAGACCCAGTACTTC.

The chain recombines TRBV2 with TRBJ1-1; TRBD1 is a possible D gene (6 bases). This CDR3 has 13 residues. In germline, CDR1 is SNHLY, CDR2 FYNNEI. Trimming cost V 6 bases and J 1 base, with 9 bases left between them. CDR3 amino acids: CASRARGNTEAFF. CDR3 DNA sequence: TGTGCCAGCAGGGCCAGGGGGAACACTGAAGCTTTCTTT.

This chain links TRBV5-6 with TRBJ2-6; D unclear. The CDR3 length is 15 residues. Germline loops: CDR1 SGHDT, CDR2 YYEEEE. V lost 2 bases and J 0 bases, leaving 6 bases between the germline ends. In nucleotides, the CDR3 is TGTGCCAGCAGCTTCAGACACTCTGGGGCCAACGTCCTGACTTTC. As protein: CASSFRHSGANVLTF.

The chain employs TRBV5-6 and TRBJ1-4, with 7 positions matching TRBD1. The CDR3 is 16 residues long. V shed 2 bases, J shed 0 bases, and the junction held 4 bases outside the gene matches. The germline CDR1 and CDR2 sequences are SGHDT and YYEEEE. The CDR3 coding sequence is TGTGCCAGCAGCTTATCCGGACAGGCAACTAATGAAAAACTGTTTTTT. It is translated as CASSLSGQATNEKLFF.

This rearrangement joins TRBV7-8 to TRBJ2-7, with 8 bases aligning to TRBD1. The CDR3 spans 15 residues. The junction had 9 bases not matched to a gene; V was cut back by 5 bases and J by 3 bases. Germline loops: CDR1 SGHVS, CDR2 FQNEAQ. CDR3 sequence: CASSGARTGFYEQYF. The DNA for the CDR3 is TGTGCCAGCAGCGGGGCTAGGACAGGGTTCTACGAGCAGTACTTC. The complete variable domain, with remaining parts taken from reference TRBV7-8 and TRBJ2-7, reads GAGVSQSPRYKVAKRGQDVALRCDPISGHVSLFWYQQALGQGPEFLTYFQNEAQLDKSGLPSDRFFAERPEGSVSTLKIQRTQQEDSAVYLCASSGARTGFYEQYFGPGTRLTVT.

This sequence joins TRBV4-1 and TRBJ2-1; 14 positions agree with TRBD2. This CDR3 is 16 amino acids long. Trimming removed 2 bases from V and 8 bases from J; junction bases left unmatched: 5. The V gene's germline CDR1 is MGHRA and CDR2 YSYEKL. The CDR3 DNA sequence: TGCGCCAGCAGCCAATCGGGACTAGCGGGGGCAGATGAGCAGTTCTTC. Translating gives CASSQSGLAGADEQFF.

J is TRBJ2-7 and V is TRBV27; D may be TRBD2 (6 bases). Germline V gene lookup returns CDR1 MNHEY and CDR2 SMNVEV (reference sequence). CDR3 length: 14 residues. Trimming removed 6 bases from V and 0 bases from J, with 12 bases in between. The CDR3 DNA is TGTGCCAGCAGCCCGCGGGGCAGCTCCTACGAGCAGTACTTC. Translating it yields CASSPRGSSYEQYF.

This chain connects TRBV5-1 to TRBJ1-4; the D is unclear. V gave up 7 bases and J gave up 0 bases, with 16 bases separating them. The CDR3 contains 16 residues. The germline V gene encodes CDR1 SGHRS and CDR2 YFSETQ. The DNA of the CDR3 is TGCGCCAGCGCAGGCGGGAGGGCCGCAACTAATGAAAAACTGTTTTTT. Its translation: CASAGGRAATNEKLFF. The variable domain in full, completed from reference TRBV5-1 and TRBJ1-4, reads KAGVTQTPRYLIKTRGQQVTLSCSPISGHRSVSWYQQTPGQGLQFLFEYFSETQRNKGNFPGRFSGRQFSNSRSEMNVSTLELGDSALYLCASAGGRAATNEKLFFGSGTQLSVL.

This sequence joins TRBV7-9 and TRBJ2-5, with D possibly being TRBD1 (7 bases). This CDR3 has 16 amino acids. The V gene's germline CDR1 is SEHNR and CDR2 FQNEAQ (reference sequence). The ends were cut back, 1 base at V and 2 bases at J, with 14 bases in the middle. The CDR3: CASSLGMAGGQETQYF. CDR3 bases: TGTGCCAGCAGCTTAGGGATGGCAGGGGGGCAAGAGACCCAGTACTTC.

This sequence joins TRBV2 and TRBJ2-3; 8 positions agree with TRBD1. From germline, CDR1 is SNHLY and CDR2 FYNNEI. Losses at the gene ends were 3 bases for V and 4 bases for J; bases not matched to a gene: 3. There are 14 residues in the CDR3. The DNA for the CDR3 is TGTGCCAGCAGTGATGACAGGGGTGCAGATACGCAGTATTTT. It is translated as CASSDDRGADTQYF.

The chain couples TRBV5-1 to TRBJ2-1; 8 bases align to TRBD1. The CDR3 spans 16 residues. CDR1 and CDR2 (germline): SGHRS, YFSETQ. J lost 2 bases, V lost 4 bases, and 8 bases had no gene match. Written as DNA, the CDR3 is TGCGCCAGCAGCCCGACAGGGGCAGGGGCCTACAATGAGCAGTTCTTC. Protein product: CASSPTGAGAYNEQFF.

The genes are TRBV4-3 and TRBJ1-5; D gene uncertain. Germline assignment: CDR1 LGHNA and CDR2 YSLEER. This CDR3 spans 15 amino acids. The ends were cut back, 4 bases at V and 7 bases at J, with 17 bases in the middle. The CDR3 region is CASSRYREGGQPQHF. CDR3 nucleotides: TGCGCCAGCAGCCGGTACCGGGAGGGAGGACAGCCCCAGCATTTT.

This clone was seen a few times. The chain couples TRBV7-2 to TRBJ1-4; TRBD1 matches 7 bases. CDR3 length equals 15 residues. The germline V gene has CDR1 SGHTA and CDR2 FQGNSA. With V trimmed by 5 bases and J by 7 bases, 10 bases remained unmatched. The CDR3 DNA is TGTGCCAGCAGCCCGCAGGTCAGGGACAGTGAAAAACTGTTTTTT. Translation: CASSPQVRDSEKLFF. Full variable domain (remainder filled in from reference TRBV7-2 and TRBJ1-4): GAGVSQSPSNKVTEKGKDVELRCDPISGHTALYWYRQSLGQGLEFLIYFQGNSAPDKSGLPSDRFSAERTGGSVSTLTIQRTQQEDSAVYLCASSPQVRDSEKLFFGSGTQLSVL.

The rearrangement joins TRBV11-2 to TRBJ2-7; D is unclear. This CDR3 has 12 residues. V dropped 2 bases and J dropped 5 bases, with 7 bases sitting between them. Germline CDR1 and CDR2: SGHAT and FQNNGV. CDR3 coding DNA: TGTGCCAGCAGCTTAAAAGCTCACGAGCAGTACTTC. It encodes CASSLKAHEQYF.

This chain connects TRBV5-1 to TRBJ2-3; D is unclear. The V and J ends lost 0 bases and 0 bases respectively, with 11 bases between them. This CDR3 comprises 16 residues. Germline V gene lookup returns CDR1 SGHRS and CDR2 YFSETQ. The DNA of the CDR3 is TGCGCCAGCAGCTTGGATGGCAATCCTAGCACAGATACGCAGTATTTT. It yields the protein CASSLDGNPSTDTQYF.

The chain uses TRBV4-3 and TRBJ2-2; 8 bases match TRBD2. Per germline, CDR1 LGHNA and CDR2 YSLEER. Trimming cost V 5 bases and J 8 bases; bases outside gene matches: 4. This CDR3 has 13 amino acids. The CDR3 DNA is TGCGCCAGCAGCTCTCGGGAGGGGGGGGAGCTGTTTTTT. Its translation is CASSSREGGELFF.

This rearrangement joins TRBV30 to TRBJ2-1; maybe TRBD2 (5 bases). V dropped 3 bases and J dropped 13 bases, with 13 bases sitting between them. The germline CDR1 and CDR2 sequences are GTSNPN and SVGIG (reference sequence). This CDR3 is 11 amino acids long. DNA of the CDR3: TGTGCCTGGAGCCCCCGGGGTGAACAGTTCTTC. Protein sequence: CAWSPRGEQFF.

CDR3 amino acids: CASSARTGSYNQPQHF. DNA for the CDR3: TGTGCCAGCAGCGCAAGAACAGGGTCCTACAATCAGCCCCAGCATTTT. V gene TRBV9 combines with J gene TRBJ1-5; possible D gene TRBD1, 6 bases. Trimming pared 3 bases from V and 3 bases from J, leaving 16 bases between. This CDR3 comprises 16 residues. Looked up from germline, CDR1 is SGDLS and CDR2 is YYNGEE.

This chain connects TRBV19 to TRBJ1-1, with 10 nucleotides matching TRBD1. The CDR3 is made up of 14 amino acids. The germline V gene encodes CDR1 LNHDA and CDR2 SQIVND (reference sequence). V shed 8 bases, J shed 8 bases, and the junction held 11 bases outside the gene matches. In nucleotides, the CDR3 is TGTGCCAGTGGGACAGGGGTCTCTGGACGGGAAGCTTTCTTT. Amino acid sequence: CASGTGVSGREAFF.

In this sample, this clone turned up once. V and J are TRBV9 and TRBJ2-1, with TRBD1 identical over 10 bases. The germline V gene has CDR1 SGDLS and CDR2 YYNGEE. With 4 bases clipped from V and 8 bases from J, the junction kept 9 bases outside the gene matches. The CDR3 has 15 amino acids. CDR3 region: CASSPQGQGRDEQFF. The CDR3 DNA reads as TGTGCCAGCAGCCCTCAGGGACAGGGGCGGGATGAGCAGTTCTTC.

CDR3 loop: CASTGDTVTEAFF. The CDR3 region has the DNA TGTGCCAGCACCGGGGACACAGTAACTGAAGCTTTCTTT. V is TRBV25-1 and J is TRBJ1-1; D may be TRBD1 (6 bases). There are 13 residues in the CDR3. Germline CDR1 is MGHDK and CDR2 is SYGVNS. V shed 7 bases and J shed 5 bases, with 14 bases lying between them.

The V and J genes are TRBV9 and TRBJ2-5; a possible D gene is TRBD2 (6 bases). Trimming left V 4 bases short and J 5 bases short, with 15 bases between. The CDR3 totals 14 residues. Germline lookup yields CDR1 SGDLS and CDR2 YYNGEE. CDR3 loop: CASSSRESGETQYF. CDR3 sequence (DNA): TGTGCCAGCAGCTCTCGCGAGAGCGGGGAGACCCAGTACTTC.

This rearrangement joins TRBV7-9 to TRBJ1-4; D not certain. The germline V gene encodes CDR1 SEHNR and CDR2 FQNEAQ (reference sequence). The V end lost 5 bases, the J end lost 0 bases, and 10 bases lay between the germline ends. The CDR3 runs to 15 residues. This chain's CDR3 is CASSVSFATNEKLFF. As DNA, the CDR3 is TGTGCCAGCAGCGTCTCTTTTGCAACTAATGAAAAACTGTTTTTT.

The CDR3 DNA reads TGTGCCAGTAGTCAAAGACAGATGATTAATGAAAAACTGTTTTTT. It specifies CASSQRQMINEKLFF. V gene TRBV19 combines with J gene TRBJ1-4; possible D gene TRBD1, 5 bases. In germline, CDR1 is LNHDA, CDR2 SQIVND (reference sequence). This CDR3 is built from 15 residues. V shed 5 bases and J shed 4 bases, with 14 bases lying between them.

As DNA, the CDR3 is TGTGCCAGCAGCCAAGAGGGCCTGTATACGCAGTATTTT. Translated: CASSQEGLYTQYF. The V gene is TRBV14, the J gene TRBJ2-3; D gene uncertain. The CDR3 covers 13 residues. Trimming removed 0 bases from V and 7 bases from J, with 8 bases in between. Germline CDR1 is SGHDN and CDR2 is FVKESK.